Below, 23 T cell receptor beta chains from the same sample are listed, as sequenced in a study of spatial heterogeneity in lung cancer. TCRdb called the 5' RACE reads again in MiXCR, with one record for every CDR3 protein. The sample consists of under 75,000 distinct CDR3 sequences, 13% of them appearing once. Documented time point: sample taken at primary tumor resection. Sequencing of whole RNA from tumor, nontumor lung or frozen PBMC involved no sorting. Here the sequenced sample was PBMCs, taken at surgery. The source of these receptors is a male donor with early-stage non-small cell lung cancer.

The chain uses TRBV7-2 and TRBJ2-5, with 8 bases fitting TRBD1. Trimming removed 4 bases from V and 4 bases from J; junction bases left unmatched: 8. Germline CDR1 SGHTA, CDR2 FQGNSA. This CDR3 contains 15 residues. The CDR3 DNA reads as TGTGCCAGCAGCTCCAACCCGGGGACAGGAGAGACCCAGTACTTC. Translation gives CASSSNPGTGETQYF.

This clonotype has at least ten counts. The V gene is TRBV7-9, the J gene TRBJ2-3; weak D call: TRBD2 (5 bases). The ends were cut back, 0 bases at V and 5 bases at J, with 12 bases in the middle. Germline V CDR1 and CDR2: SEHNR, FQNEAQ (reference sequence). The CDR3 is 15 amino acids. CDR3 region: CASSLADGGGDTQYF. CDR3 nucleotides: TGTGCCAGCAGCTTAGCGGACGGCGGAGGAGATACGCAGTATTTT.

This clonotype appeared many times. The chain combines TRBV6-2 or TRBV6-3 with TRBJ2-3; TRBD1 matches at 7 bases. Germline CDR1 MNHEY, CDR2 SVGEGT. J was trimmed by 0 bases and V by 4 bases; bases with no gene match: 7. This CDR3 has 16 amino acids. The CDR3 nucleotides read TGTGCCAGCAGTTCGGCCACAGGGGTGAGCACAGATACGCAGTATTTT. The encoded protein is CASSSATGVSTDTQYF.

The chain joins TRBV15 to TRBJ2-7, with unresolved D. This CDR3 has 14 residues. V dropped 0 bases and J dropped 9 bases, with 15 bases sitting between them. Germline V lookup: CDR1 LNHNV, CDR2 YYDKDF (reference sequence). The DNA of the CDR3 is TGTGCCACCAGCAGAGATCTGAGCGCGTCTGGGCAGTACTTC. This codes for CATSRDLSASGQYF.

The table lists this clonotype with a few counts. This chain joins TRBV7-3 and TRBJ2-7; 7 bases align to TRBD1. Per germline, CDR1 SGHTA and CDR2 FQGTGA. With V trimmed by 3 bases and J by 4 bases, 9 bases remained unmatched. This CDR3 has 15 residues. The CDR3 is CASSFDRVGVYEQYF. CDR3 bases: TGTGCCAGCAGCTTTGACAGGGTGGGAGTATACGAGCAGTACTTC.

The chain combines TRBV5-1 with TRBJ1-1, with D uncertain. Per germline, CDR1 SGHRS and CDR2 YFSETQ. CDR3 length: 16 amino acids. V was trimmed by 4 bases and J by 0 bases, leaving 16 bases between them. DNA of the CDR3: TGCGCCAGCAGCCTCACTCCCAGGTCCATGAACACTGAAGCTTTCTTT. Translated: CASSLTPRSMNTEAFF.

There are a few counts of this clonotype. The V gene is TRBV6-9, the J gene TRBJ2-3; tentative D call: TRBD1 (6 bases). From germline, CDR1 is MNHGY and CDR2 SVAAGI. Between the trimmed V and J ends, which lost 6 bases and 9 bases, there was a span of 13 bases. The CDR3 runs 12 residues. The CDR3 loop reads CASSRKGGTQYF. The CDR3 DNA reads as TGTGCCAGCAGCCGGAAAGGGGGAACGCAGTATTTT.

V gene TRBV6-5 combines with J gene TRBJ2-7; 12 nucleotides align to TRBD2. The germline V gene has CDR1 MNHEY and CDR2 SVGAGI. The V and J ends lost 5 bases and 4 bases, in that order; junction bases with no gene match: 6. CDR3 size: 15 residues. The CDR3 is CASSQLAGGVYEQYF. The DNA of the CDR3 is TGTGCCAGCAGTCAACTAGCGGGAGGTGTGTACGAGCAGTACTTC.

This clonotype has a handful of counts. The V call is TRBV27, the J call TRBJ1-1; D is perhaps TRBD1 (5 bases). This CDR3 comprises 14 residues. Per the germline V gene, CDR1 is MNHEY and CDR2 is SMNVEV (reference sequence). V was trimmed by 5 bases and J by 1 base, leaving 11 bases between them. The CDR3 coding sequence is TGTGCCAGCAGTCTAAGGGACCGGAACACTGAAGCTTTCTTT. It translates to CASSLRDRNTEAFF.

This chain connects TRBV5-1 to TRBJ2-7; the D gene could be TRBD1 or TRBD2 (5 bases each). V was shortened by 4 bases and J by 7 bases, with 18 bases between the two germline ends. The germline CDR1 and CDR2 sequences are SGHRS and YFSETQ. The CDR3 loop spans 14 amino acids. CDR3 DNA sequence: TGCGCCAGCAGCCCCGGGACCCCCCAGGAGGAGCAGTACTTC. This gives the protein CASSPGTPQEEQYF.

The chain couples TRBV18 to TRBJ1-1, with 8 bases matching TRBD1. Germline CDR1 is KGHSH and CDR2 is LQKENI. Trimming at V came to 5 bases and at J to 1 base, leaving 12 bases not matched to a gene. The CDR3 extends over 17 amino acids. The CDR3 DNA is TGTGCCAGCTCATCTCTAGGACAGGGCGCTCCGAACACTGAAGCTTTCTTT. This sequence encodes CASSSLGQGAPNTEAFF.

This clonotype was detected a few times. The chain links TRBV5-4 to TRBJ2-2, with 7 bases lining up with TRBD2. The germline CDR1 and CDR2 sequences are SGHNT and YYREEE (reference sequence). V lost 4 bases and J lost 4; bases outside the gene matches: 4. This CDR3 is 14 amino acids long. CDR3 in amino acids: CASSLGLSTGELFF. The DNA for the CDR3 is TGTGCCAGCAGCCTGGGACTATCCACCGGGGAGCTGTTTTTT.

The chain employs TRBV7-2 and TRBJ2-7, with 9 bases aligning to TRBD1. This CDR3 is 15 amino acids long. CDR1 SGHTA and CDR2 FQGNSA come from the germline V gene. J lost 3 bases, V lost 4 bases, and 7 bases had no gene match. In nucleotides, the CDR3 is TGTGCCAGCAGCTCAGAGGGGACAGGGTACTACGAGCAGTACTTC. Residues: CASSSEGTGYYEQYF.

J is TRBJ2-5 and V is TRBV27, with TRBD1 matching 8 bases. This CDR3 is 14 amino acids long. Germline CDR1 is MNHEY and CDR2 is SMNVEV (reference sequence). The V gene end was trimmed by 6 bases and the J gene end by 6 bases; junction bases not matched to a gene: 9. DNA for the CDR3: TGTGCCAGCAGGCGGGACAGGACGATACAGACCCAGTACTTC. It encodes CASRRDRTIQTQYF.

The V call is TRBV2, the J call TRBJ1-4, with D hard to call. CDR1 is SNHLY and CDR2 is FYNNEI in the germline V gene. This CDR3 spans 11 amino acids. Trimming took 8 bases from V and 6 from J, leaving 7 bases between them. The CDR3 here is CASAVYEKLFF. The CDR3 region has the DNA TGTGCCAGCGCGGTATATGAAAAACTGTTTTTT.

The sample holds a few counts of this clonotype. This chain links TRBV20-1 with TRBJ2-1; TRBD2 might be the D (5 bases). V was cut by 1 base and J by 5 bases, with 12 bases left in between. Germline loops: CDR1 DFQATT, CDR2 SNEGSKA (reference sequence). The CDR3 is made up of 14 amino acids. CDR3 amino acids: CSARVATTNNEQFF. The CDR3 DNA reads TGCAGTGCTAGAGTAGCGACTACCAACAATGAGCAGTTCTTC.

V usage is TRBV3-1 and J usage is TRBJ2-6, with 8 bases that match TRBD1. The CDR3 covers 17 residues. The V segment lost 3 bases and the J segment 0 bases; nucleotides outside the gene matches: 4. From germline, CDR1 is LGHDT and CDR2 YNNKEL (reference sequence). This CDR3 is CASSQRTGSSGANVLTF. As DNA, the CDR3 is TGTGCCAGCAGCCAGAGGACAGGGAGCTCTGGGGCCAACGTCCTGACTTTC.

The chain recombines TRBV4-1 with TRBJ1-1; D gene unclear. Looked up from germline, CDR1 is MGHRA and CDR2 is YSYEKL. Trimming stripped 3 bases from V and 0 bases from J, with 14 bases between. This CDR3 has 16 residues. CDR3 loop: CASSHQARQLNTEAFF. CDR3 nucleotide sequence: TGCGCCAGCAGCCATCAGGCACGTCAGCTGAACACTGAAGCTTTCTTT.

This clonotype was recorded a few times. The chain recombines TRBV5-1 with TRBJ2-5; the D is unclear. CDR1 SGHRS and CDR2 YFSETQ come from the germline V gene. The V end lost 4 bases, the J end lost 5 bases, and 12 bases lay between the germline ends. This CDR3 comprises 13 residues. The CDR3 sequence is CASSPAASETQYF. The CDR3 DNA reads TGCGCCAGCAGCCCGGCTGCGTCGGAGACCCAGTACTTC.

The V call is TRBV5-1, the J call TRBJ2-7; D tentatively fits TRBD1 or TRBD2 (5 bases each). The CDR3 totals 13 residues. In germline, CDR1 is SGHRS, CDR2 YFSETQ. Trimming cost V 6 bases and J 6 bases, with 16 bases left between them. CDR3 amino acids: CASMLQETSEQYF. The CDR3 DNA reads as TGCGCCAGCATGCTACAGGAAACTAGCGAGCAGTACTTC.

This chain joins TRBV5-1 and TRBJ1-1; D might be TRBD1 (5 bases). This CDR3 has 14 residues. V shed 0 bases and J shed 4 bases, with 10 bases lying between them. CDR1 is SGHRS, CDR2 YFSETQ, per germline. This CDR3 is CASSLAGASTEAFF. CDR3 in DNA: TGCGCCAGCAGCTTGGCTGGGGCAAGCACTGAAGCTTTCTTT.

The chain joins TRBV7-2 to TRBJ2-5, with 13 bases fitting TRBD2. This CDR3 comprises 19 residues. The junction had 17 bases not matched to a gene; V was cut back by 5 bases and J by 5 bases. The germline V gene has CDR1 SGHTA and CDR2 FQGNSA. DNA for the CDR3: TGTGCCAGCAGCCCCCTATGGACTAGCGGGAGTCTAAAGGGGGAGACCCAGTACTTC. This codes for CASSPLWTSGSLKGETQYF.

This clonotype showed up many times. The chain joins TRBV10-3 to TRBJ2-7; either TRBD1 or TRBD2 may supply D (5 bases each). CDR3 length: 15 residues. The V end was cut by 4 bases, the J end by 0 bases, with 13 bases between. Germline values: CDR1 ENHRY, CDR2 SYGVKD. CDR3 region: CAISGGDSSSYEQYF. CDR3 nucleotide sequence: TGTGCCATCAGTGGGGGAGACAGTAGCTCCTACGAGCAGTACTTC.